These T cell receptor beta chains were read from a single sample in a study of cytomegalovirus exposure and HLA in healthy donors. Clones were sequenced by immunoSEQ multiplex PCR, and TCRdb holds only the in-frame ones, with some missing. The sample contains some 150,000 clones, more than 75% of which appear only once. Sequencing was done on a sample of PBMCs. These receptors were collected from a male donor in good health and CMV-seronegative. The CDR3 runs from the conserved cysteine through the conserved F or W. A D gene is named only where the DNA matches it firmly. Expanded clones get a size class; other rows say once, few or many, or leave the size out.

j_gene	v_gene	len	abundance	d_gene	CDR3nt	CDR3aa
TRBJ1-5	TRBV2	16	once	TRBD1	TGTGCCAGCAGCGCCGATCCTACAGGGGGTAATCAGCCCCAGCATTTT	CASSADPTGGNQPQHF
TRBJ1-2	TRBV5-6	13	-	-	TGTGCCAGCAGCTTGGCAGGGAGGGATGGCTACACCTTC	CASSLAGRDGYTF
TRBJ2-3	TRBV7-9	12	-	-	TGTGCCTCCTCCCCTGACTTCGATACGCAGTATTTT	CASSPDFDTQYF
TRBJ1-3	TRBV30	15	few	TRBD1	TGTGCCTGGACTACAGGGGACCTCTCTGGAAACACCATATATTTT	CAWTTGDLSGNTIYF
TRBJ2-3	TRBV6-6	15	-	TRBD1	TGTGCCAGCAGCACCGGGACAGGGGGCTCAGATACGCAGTATTTT	CASSTGTGGSDTQYF
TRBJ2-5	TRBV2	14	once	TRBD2	TGTGCCAGCAGACGGACGGGGGGATTAGAGACCCAGTACTTC	CASRRTGGLETQYF
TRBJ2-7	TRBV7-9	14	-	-	TGTGCCAGCAGCCCCCCGTCCGTGAGTGTAGAGCAGTACTTC	CASSPPSVSVEQYF
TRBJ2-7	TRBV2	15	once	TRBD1	TGTGCCAGCAGTGAATACGGGACAGCGACCTACGAGCAGTACTTC	CASSEYGTATYEQYF
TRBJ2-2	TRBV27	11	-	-	TGTGCCAGCAGCGTGAGTGGGGAGCTGTTTTTT	CASSVSGELFF
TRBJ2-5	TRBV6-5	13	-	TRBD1	TGTGCCAGCAGTTATGGACAGGTCGGGACCCAGTACTTC	CASSYGQVGTQYF
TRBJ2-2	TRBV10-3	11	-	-	TGTGCCATCGCTGGGGGCCGGGAGCTGTTTTTT	CAIAGGRELFF
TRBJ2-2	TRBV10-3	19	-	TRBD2	TGTGCCATCAGTGAACGTCTTGCTAGCGGGGGTTCGGACACCGGGGAGCTGTTTTTT	CAISERLASGGSDTGELFF
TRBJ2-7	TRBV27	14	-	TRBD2	TGTGCCAGCAGGGGGACTAGAGGCTCCTACGAGCAGTACTTC	CASRGTRGSYEQYF
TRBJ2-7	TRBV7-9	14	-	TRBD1	TGTGCCAGCAGCTTAGGGGACAGGGCCCACGAGCAGTACTTC	CASSLGDRAHEQYF
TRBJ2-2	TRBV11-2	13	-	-	TGTGCCAGCAGACGGGGGGCCTCCGGGGAGCTGTTTTTT	CASRRGASGELFF
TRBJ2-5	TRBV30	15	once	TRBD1	TGTGCCTGGAGTGTAGGCGGACAGGGGGCTTGGGAGCAGTACTTC	CAWSVGGQGAWEQYF
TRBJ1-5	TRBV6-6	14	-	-	TGTGCCAGCAGTTACTCCCCAGGGAACCAGCCCCAGCATTTT	CASSYSPGNQPQHF
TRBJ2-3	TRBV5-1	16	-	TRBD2	TGCGCCAGCAGTGCTGGTGTTGCGGGGGGCACAGATACGCAGTATTTT	CASSAGVAGGTDTQYF
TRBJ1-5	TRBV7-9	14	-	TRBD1	TGTGCCAGCAGCTTGGGGGACAGGGGTCAGCCCCAGCATTTT	CASSLGDRGQPQHF
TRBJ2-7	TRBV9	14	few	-	TGTGCCAGCAGCGTAGAGGGTGGAGTGGGGAGTAAGTACTTC	CASSVEGGVGSKYF
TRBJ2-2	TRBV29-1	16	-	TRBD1	TGCAGCGCCGAAGACAGGGGACGAAGGAACACCGGGGAGCTGTTTTTT	CSAEDRGRRNTGELFF
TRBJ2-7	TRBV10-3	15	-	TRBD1	TGTGCCATCAGGGGGACCGGGACAGGGGGCAACGAGCAGTACTTC	CAIRGTGTGGNEQYF
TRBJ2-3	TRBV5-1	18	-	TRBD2	TGCGCCAGCAGCTCCTGGGGCCTAGCGGGGGTGAGCACAGATACGCAGTATTTT	CASSSWGLAGVSTDTQYF
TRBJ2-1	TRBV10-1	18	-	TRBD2	TGCGCCAGCAGTGAAGGAATGGCTAGCGGGGTTTCAACGAATGAGCAGTTCTTC	CASSEGMASGVSTNEQFF
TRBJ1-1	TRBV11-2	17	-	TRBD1	TGTGCCAGCAGCTTAGACAACAGGGGGCGATTAAACACTGAAGCTTTCTTT	CASSLDNRGRLNTEAFF
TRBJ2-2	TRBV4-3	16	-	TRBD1	TGCGCCAGCAGCCGGACAGGACAGGGTGGCACCGGGGAGCTGTTTTTT	CASSRTGQGGTGELFF